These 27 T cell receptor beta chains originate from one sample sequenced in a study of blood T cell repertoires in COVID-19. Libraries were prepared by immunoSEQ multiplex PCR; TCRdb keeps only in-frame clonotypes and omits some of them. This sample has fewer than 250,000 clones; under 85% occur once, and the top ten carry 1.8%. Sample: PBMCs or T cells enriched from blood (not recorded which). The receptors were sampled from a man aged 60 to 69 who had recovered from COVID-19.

The CDR3 spells CASSQWARKDGYTF. The CDR3 coding sequence is TGTGCCAGCAGCCAATGGGCGCGTAAGGATGGCTACACCTTC. This chain connects TRBV7-8 to TRBJ1-2; D gene ambiguous. Trimming took 5 bases from V and 6 from J, leaving 16 bases between them. The CDR3 has 14 residues. The germline gives CDR1 SGHVS, CDR2 FQNEAQ.

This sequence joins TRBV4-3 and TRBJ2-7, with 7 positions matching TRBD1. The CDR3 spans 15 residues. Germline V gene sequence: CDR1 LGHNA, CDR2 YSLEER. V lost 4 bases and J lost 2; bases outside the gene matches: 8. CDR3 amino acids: CASSPLPGTAYEQYF. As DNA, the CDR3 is TGCGCCAGCAGCCCCTTACCCGGGACAGCCTACGAGCAGTACTTC.

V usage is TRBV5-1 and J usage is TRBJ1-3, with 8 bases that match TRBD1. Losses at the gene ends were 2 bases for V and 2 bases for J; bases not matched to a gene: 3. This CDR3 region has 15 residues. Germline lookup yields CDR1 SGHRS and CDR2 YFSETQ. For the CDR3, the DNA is TGCGCCAGCAGCTTCTCAGGGGGCACTGGAAACACCATATATTTT. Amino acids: CASSFSGGTGNTIYF. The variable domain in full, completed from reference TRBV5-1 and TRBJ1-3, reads KAGVTQTPRYLIKTRGQQVTLSCSPISGHRSVSWYQQTPGQGLQFLFEYFSETQRNKGNFPGRFSGRQFSNSRSEMNVSTLELGDSALYLCASSFSGGTGNTIYFGEGSWLTVV.

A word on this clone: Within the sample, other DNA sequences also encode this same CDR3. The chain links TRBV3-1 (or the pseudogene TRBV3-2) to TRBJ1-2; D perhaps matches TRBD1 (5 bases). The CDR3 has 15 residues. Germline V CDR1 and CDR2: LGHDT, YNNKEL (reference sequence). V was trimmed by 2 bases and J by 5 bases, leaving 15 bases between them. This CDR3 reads CASSQRVAGHYGYTF. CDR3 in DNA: TGTGCCAGCAGCCAAAGGGTCGCGGGGCATTATGGCTACACCTTC.

The CDR3 DNA follows: TGTGCCAGCAGCCCCGGACAGGGGGCCCAAGAGACCCAGTACTTC. Its protein product is CASSPGQGAQETQYF. This chain links TRBV11-2 with TRBJ2-5, with 11 bases fitting TRBD1. CDR3 length: 15 amino acids. V lost 5 bases, J lost 1 base, and 3 bases stayed unmatched. Germline CDR1 SGHAT, CDR2 FQNNGV. Full variable domain (remainder filled in from reference TRBV11-2 and TRBJ2-5): EAGVAQSPRYKIIEKRQSVAFWCNPISGHATLYWYQQILGQGPKLLIQFQNNGVVDDSQLPKDRFSAERLKGVDSTLKIQPAKLEDSAVYLCASSPGQGAQETQYFGPGTRLLVL.

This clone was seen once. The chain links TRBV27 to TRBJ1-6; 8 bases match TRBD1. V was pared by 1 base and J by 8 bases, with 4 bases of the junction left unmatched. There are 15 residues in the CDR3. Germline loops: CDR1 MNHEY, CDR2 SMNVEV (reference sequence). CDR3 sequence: CASSLFIQGDSPLHF. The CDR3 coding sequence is TGTGCCAGCAGTTTATTTATACAGGGGGATTCACCCCTCCACTTT.

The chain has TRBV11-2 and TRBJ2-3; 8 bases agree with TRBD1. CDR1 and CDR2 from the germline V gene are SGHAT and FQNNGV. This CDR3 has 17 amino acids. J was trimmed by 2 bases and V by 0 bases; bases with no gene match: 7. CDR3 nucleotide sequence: TGTGCCAGCAGCTTAGATTCGAACAGGGGGATCACAGATACGCAGTATTTT. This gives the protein CASSLDSNRGITDTQYF. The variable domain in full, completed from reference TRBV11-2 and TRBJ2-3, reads EAGVAQSPRYKIIEKRQSVAFWCNPISGHATLYWYQQILGQGPKLLIQFQNNGVVDDSQLPKDRFSAERLKGVDSTLKIQPAKLEDSAVYLCASSLDSNRGITDTQYFGPGTRLTVL.

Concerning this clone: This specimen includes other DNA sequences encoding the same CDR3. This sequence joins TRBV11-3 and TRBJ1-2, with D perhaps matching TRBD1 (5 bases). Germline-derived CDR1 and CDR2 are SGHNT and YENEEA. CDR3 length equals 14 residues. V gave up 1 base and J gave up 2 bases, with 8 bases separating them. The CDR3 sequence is CASSLATGNYGYTF. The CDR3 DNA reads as TGTGCCAGCAGCTTAGCCACAGGAAACTATGGCTACACCTTC.

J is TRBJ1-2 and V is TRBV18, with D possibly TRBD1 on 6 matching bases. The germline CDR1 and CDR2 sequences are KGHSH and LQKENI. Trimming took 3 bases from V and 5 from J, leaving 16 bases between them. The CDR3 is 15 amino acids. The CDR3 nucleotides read TGTGCCAGCTCACCTACAGGGTATACCTCATATGGCTACACCTTC. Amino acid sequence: CASSPTGYTSYGYTF.

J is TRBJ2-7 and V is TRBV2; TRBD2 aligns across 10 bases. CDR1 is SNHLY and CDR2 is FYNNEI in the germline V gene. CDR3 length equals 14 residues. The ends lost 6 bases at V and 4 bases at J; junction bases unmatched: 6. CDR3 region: CASRDSGGLYEQYF. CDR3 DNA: TGTGCCAGCAGAGATAGCGGGGGGCTTTACGAGCAGTACTTC.

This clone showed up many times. As DNA, the CDR3 is TGTGCCAGCAGCTTCGGACTAGCGGGGGGCCAAGAGACCCAGTACTTC. It specifies CASSFGLAGGQETQYF. J is TRBJ2-5 and V is TRBV7-2, with 14 bases identical to TRBD2. The ends lost 3 bases at V and 1 base at J; junction bases unmatched: 1. The germline gives CDR1 SGHTA, CDR2 FQGNSA. There are 16 residues in the CDR3.

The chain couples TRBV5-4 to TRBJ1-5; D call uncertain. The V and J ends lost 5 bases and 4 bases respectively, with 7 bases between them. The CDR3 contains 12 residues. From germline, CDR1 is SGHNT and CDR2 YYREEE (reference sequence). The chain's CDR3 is CASSFGNQPQHF. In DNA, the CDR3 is TGTGCCAGCAGTTTCGGGAATCAGCCCCAGCATTTT.

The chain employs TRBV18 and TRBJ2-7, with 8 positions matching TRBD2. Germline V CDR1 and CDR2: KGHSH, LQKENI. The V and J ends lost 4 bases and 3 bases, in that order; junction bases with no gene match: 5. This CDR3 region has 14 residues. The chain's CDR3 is CASSQAGEFYEQYF. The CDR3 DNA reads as TGTGCCAGCTCACAAGCGGGGGAGTTCTACGAGCAGTACTTC.

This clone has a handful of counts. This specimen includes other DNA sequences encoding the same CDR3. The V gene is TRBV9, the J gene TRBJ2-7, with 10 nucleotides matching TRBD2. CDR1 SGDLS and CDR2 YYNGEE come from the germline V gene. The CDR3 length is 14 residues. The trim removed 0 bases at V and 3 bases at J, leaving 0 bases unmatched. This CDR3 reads CASSVASGGYEQYF. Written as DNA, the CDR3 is TGTGCCAGCAGCGTAGCTAGCGGGGGCTACGAGCAGTACTTC.

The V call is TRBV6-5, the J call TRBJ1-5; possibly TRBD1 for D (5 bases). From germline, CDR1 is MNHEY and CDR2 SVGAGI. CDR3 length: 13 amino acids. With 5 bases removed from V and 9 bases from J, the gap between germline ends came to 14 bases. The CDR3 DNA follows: TGTGCCAGCAGTCGACAGTACGAAGGGCCCCAGCATTTT. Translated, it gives CASSRQYEGPQHF.

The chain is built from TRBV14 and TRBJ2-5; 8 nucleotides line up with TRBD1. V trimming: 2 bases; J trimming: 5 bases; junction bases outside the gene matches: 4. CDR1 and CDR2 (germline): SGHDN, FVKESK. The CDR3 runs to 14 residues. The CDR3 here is CASSQRTGSETQYF. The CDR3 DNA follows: TGTGCCAGCAGCCAAAGGACAGGGTCGGAGACCCAGTACTTC.

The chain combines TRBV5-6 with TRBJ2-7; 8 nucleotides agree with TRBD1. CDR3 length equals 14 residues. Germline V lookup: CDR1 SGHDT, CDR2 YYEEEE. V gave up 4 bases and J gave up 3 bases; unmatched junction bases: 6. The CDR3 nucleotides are TGTGCCAGCAGCATACTGGGACAGGTCTACGAGCAGTACTTC. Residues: CASSILGQVYEQYF.

The CDR3 region is CASSTGTSGSTDTQYF. CDR3 DNA sequence: TGTGCCAGTAGTACCGGGACTAGCGGTAGCACAGATACGCAGTATTTT. This rearrangement joins TRBV19 to TRBJ2-3; 11 nucleotides align to TRBD2. J lost 0 bases, V lost 4 bases, and 3 bases had no gene match. The germline gives CDR1 LNHDA, CDR2 SQIVND (reference sequence). The CDR3 sequence is 16 residues long.

This chain's CDR3 is CASSQTTGLGGYTF. CDR3 in DNA: TGTGCCAGCAGCCAAACGACAGGCTTGGGCGGCTACACCTTC. V and J are TRBV14 and TRBJ1-2; possible D gene TRBD1, 6 bases. With 2 bases removed from V and 8 bases from J, the gap between germline ends came to 15 bases. Looked up from germline, CDR1 is SGHDN and CDR2 is FVKESK. The CDR3 sequence is 14 residues long.

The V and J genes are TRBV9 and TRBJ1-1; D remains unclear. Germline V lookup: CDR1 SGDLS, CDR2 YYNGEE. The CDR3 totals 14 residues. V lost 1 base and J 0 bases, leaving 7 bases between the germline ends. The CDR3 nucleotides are TGTGCCAGCAGCGTATCACAGATGAACACTGAAGCTTTCTTT. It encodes CASSVSQMNTEAFF.

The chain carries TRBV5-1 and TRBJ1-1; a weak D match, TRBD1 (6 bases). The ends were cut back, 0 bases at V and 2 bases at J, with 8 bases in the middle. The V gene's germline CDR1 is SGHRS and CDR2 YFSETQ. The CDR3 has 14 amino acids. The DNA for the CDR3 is TGCGCCAGCAGCTTGGCACAGGGAAACACTGAAGCTTTCTTT. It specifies CASSLAQGNTEAFF.

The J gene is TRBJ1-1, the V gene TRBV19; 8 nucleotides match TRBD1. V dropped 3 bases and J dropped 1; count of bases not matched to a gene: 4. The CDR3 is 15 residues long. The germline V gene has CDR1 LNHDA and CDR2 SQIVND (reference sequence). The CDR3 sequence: CASSMPGTGNTEAFF. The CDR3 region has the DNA TGTGCCAGTAGTATGCCAGGGACAGGGAACACTGAAGCTTTCTTT.

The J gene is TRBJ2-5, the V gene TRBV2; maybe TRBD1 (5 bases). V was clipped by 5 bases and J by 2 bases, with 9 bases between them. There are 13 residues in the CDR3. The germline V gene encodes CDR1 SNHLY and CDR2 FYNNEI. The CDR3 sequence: CASSPGMQETQYF. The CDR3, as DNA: TGTGCCAGCAGTCCAGGGATGCAAGAGACCCAGTACTTC.

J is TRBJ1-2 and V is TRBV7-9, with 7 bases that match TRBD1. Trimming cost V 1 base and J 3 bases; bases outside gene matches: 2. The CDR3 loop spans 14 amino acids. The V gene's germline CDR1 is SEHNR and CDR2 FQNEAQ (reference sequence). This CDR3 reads CASSLEGAYYGYTF. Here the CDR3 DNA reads TGTGCCAGCAGCTTAGAGGGGGCCTACTATGGCTACACCTTC.

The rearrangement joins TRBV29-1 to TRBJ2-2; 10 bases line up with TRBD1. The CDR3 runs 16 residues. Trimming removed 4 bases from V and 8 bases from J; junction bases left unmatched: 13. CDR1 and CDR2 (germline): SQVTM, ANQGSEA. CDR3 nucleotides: TGCAGCGTTGCGACAGGGGGCGTGAGGGACTCTGGGGAGCTGTTTTTT. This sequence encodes CSVATGGVRDSGELFF.

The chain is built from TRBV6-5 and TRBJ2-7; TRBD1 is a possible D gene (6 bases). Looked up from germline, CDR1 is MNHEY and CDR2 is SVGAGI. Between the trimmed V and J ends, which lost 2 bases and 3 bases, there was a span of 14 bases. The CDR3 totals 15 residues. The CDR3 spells CASSYGYRESYEQYF. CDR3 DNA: TGTGCCAGCAGTTACGGTTACAGGGAAAGCTACGAGCAGTACTTC.

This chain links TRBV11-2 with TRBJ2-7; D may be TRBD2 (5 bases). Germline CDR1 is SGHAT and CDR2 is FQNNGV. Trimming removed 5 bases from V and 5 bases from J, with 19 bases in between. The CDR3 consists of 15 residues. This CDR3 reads CASSIHAGMKDEQYF. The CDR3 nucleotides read TGTGCCAGCAGCATTCATGCCGGGATGAAGGACGAGCAGTACTTC.